Presented here are 27 T cell receptor beta chains from one specimen sequenced in a study of beta chain features in type 1 diabetes. The entirety of the isolated RNA underwent reverse transcription, so expressed TCRB transcripts were sequenced. The protocol was immunoSEQ multiplex PCR, while the TCRdb copy is restricted to in-frame clones and leaves out a portion. The table shows under 800,000 clones, with around a sixth occurring only once. Specimen: naive CD4+ T cells from blood. The receptors were sampled from a man aged 18 to 29 in good health.

The chain has TRBV27 and TRBJ1-1; a weak D match, TRBD1 (5 bases). CDR1 is MNHEY, CDR2 SMNVEV, per germline (reference sequence). The CDR3 has 14 amino acids. V lost 3 bases and J lost 0, with 8 bases in between. CDR3 sequence reads: CASSFAGMNTEAFF. The CDR3 nucleotides are TGTGCCAGCAGTTTCGCAGGGATGAACACTGAAGCTTTCTTT.

Written as DNA, the CDR3 is TGTGCCAGCAGTTTAGGTCCCTCGCAGAACTATAACTATGGCTACACCTTC. It codes for CASSLGPSQNYNYGYTF. This chain joins TRBV27 and TRBJ1-2; D ambiguous. The V gene lost 2 bases and the J gene lost 1 base, with 17 bases spanning the gap. The germline gives CDR1 MNHEY, CDR2 SMNVEV (reference sequence). The CDR3 spans 17 residues.

V is TRBV7-2 and J is TRBJ1-2; D possibly corresponds to TRBD1 (5 bases). Germline V CDR1 and CDR2: SGHTA, FQGNSA. CDR3 length equals 13 residues. The germline V and J ends were trimmed by 4 bases and 6 bases, with 12 bases remaining between them. CDR3 protein: CASSWGGENGYTF. CDR3 DNA: TGTGCCAGCAGCTGGGGCGGAGAGAATGGCTACACCTTC.

This clone appeared a few times. The chain employs TRBV27 and TRBJ1-2; 8 bases map to TRBD1. This CDR3 is 16 amino acids long. In germline, CDR1 is MNHEY, CDR2 SMNVEV (reference sequence). V was clipped by 3 bases and J by 2 bases; unmatched bases: 8. The CDR3 nucleotides are TGTGCCAGCAGTTTTGGCAGGGGGCTGTCGAACTATGGCTACACCTTC. This codes for CASSFGRGLSNYGYTF.

The genes are TRBV6-1 and TRBJ1-4; possible D gene TRBD1, 6 bases. CDR1 and CDR2 (germline): MNHNS, SASEGT. The CDR3 contains 15 residues. With 6 bases removed from V and 7 bases from J, the gap between germline ends came to 18 bases. CDR3 in DNA: TGTGCCAGCAGGGGAAGACAGGCCATGTTTGAAAAACTGTTTTTT. It translates to CASRGRQAMFEKLFF.

The chain links TRBV29-1 to TRBJ1-3; D not resolved. This CDR3 is built from 13 residues. Trimming left V 4 bases short and J 0 bases short, with 7 bases between. Germline CDR1 is SQVTM and CDR2 is ANQGSEA. This CDR3 reads CSVGHFSGNTIYF. In DNA form, the CDR3 reads TGCAGCGTTGGGCATTTCTCTGGAAACACCATATATTTT.

The chain has TRBV5-1 and TRBJ1-1; no reliable D call. Germline V gives CDR1 SGHRS, CDR2 YFSETQ. The CDR3 totals 13 residues. Deletions cut 0 bases from V and 3 bases from J, with 6 bases between. The DNA for the CDR3 is TGCGCCAGCAGCTTGGACGGATACACTGAAGCTTTCTTT. Its translation: CASSLDGYTEAFF.

This clone was found a few times. V and J are TRBV5-8 and TRBJ2-5; the D call may be TRBD1 or TRBD2 (5 bases each). The V gene lost 0 bases and the J gene lost 2 bases, with 14 bases spanning the gap. CDR3 length: 16 residues. Looked up from germline, CDR1 is SGHTS and CDR2 is YDEGEE. The DNA for the CDR3 is TGTGCCAGCAGCTTGGGCAGAGGGACCCTACAAGAGACCCAGTACTTC. Amino acid sequence: CASSLGRGTLQETQYF.

This clone was found a few times. This rearrangement joins TRBV29-1 to TRBJ1-1; D gene ambiguous. V lost 0 bases and J lost 0, with 5 bases in between. The CDR3 contains 13 residues. The germline V gene has CDR1 SQVTM and CDR2 ANQGSEA. The CDR3 nucleotides are TGCAGCGTTGAAGAGGCCTTGAACACTGAAGCTTTCTTT. Amino acid sequence: CSVEEALNTEAFF.

This clone was seen a few times. The rearrangement joins TRBV20-1 to TRBJ2-3; D remains ambiguous. CDR3 size: 10 residues. Trimming stripped 3 bases from V and 7 bases from J, with 5 bases between. Per the germline V gene, CDR1 is DFQATT and CDR2 is SNEGSKA (reference sequence). CDR3 sequence reads: CSASQYTQYF. In nucleotides, the CDR3 is TGCAGTGCTAGCCAATATACGCAGTATTTT.

DNA for the CDR3: TGCGCCAGCAGCTTTACGGCGACCAGGACAGGGGGATACGAGCAGTACTTC. Its protein is CASSFTATRTGGYEQYF. This chain uses TRBV5-1 with TRBJ2-7; TRBD1 matches at 10 bases. The germline V gene encodes CDR1 SGHRS and CDR2 YFSETQ. The CDR3 is 17 amino acids. J gave up 4 bases and V 2 bases, and 12 bases lay outside the gene matches.

The V call is TRBV7-2, the J call TRBJ2-1; possible D gene TRBD1, 6 bases. The CDR3 sequence is 15 residues long. V lost 5 bases to trimming and J lost 4 bases, with 15 bases between them. Germline V gives CDR1 SGHTA, CDR2 FQGNSA. The CDR3 loop reads CASSRGQLAYNEQFF. The CDR3 region has the DNA TGTGCCAGCAGCCGTGGACAGCTAGCTTACAATGAGCAGTTCTTC.

In this sample, this clone turned up a few times. The chain uses TRBV28 and TRBJ1-1, with D possibly matching TRBD1 (6 bases). The CDR3 length is 13 residues. Looked up from germline, CDR1 is MDHEN and CDR2 is SYDVKM. The ends were cut back, 7 bases at V and 2 bases at J, with 11 bases in the middle. The CDR3 spells CASTDRRNTEAFF. The CDR3 DNA sequence: TGTGCCAGCACTGACAGGCGTAACACTGAAGCTTTCTTT.

The chain uses TRBV9 and TRBJ2-2, with TRBD2 as a possible D gene (6 bases). This CDR3 spans 17 amino acids. Germline assignment: CDR1 SGDLS and CDR2 YYNGEE. The germline V and J ends were trimmed by 0 bases and 5 bases, with 17 bases remaining between them. The CDR3 bases are TGTGCCAGCAGCGTAGTATCCAGGAGGGATCGGACCGGGGAGCTGTTTTTT. Protein sequence: CASSVVSRRDRTGELFF.

V and J are TRBV2 and TRBJ2-1, with D maybe TRBD2 (6 bases). Germline V gene lookup returns CDR1 SNHLY and CDR2 FYNNEI. The CDR3 runs 13 residues. The ends were cut back, 6 bases at V and 7 bases at J, with 13 bases in the middle. As DNA, the CDR3 is TGTGCCAGCAGAGAAACGGGGGTGAATGAGCAGTTCTTC. Encoded protein: CASRETGVNEQFF.

The chain has TRBV18 and TRBJ1-2; 7 nucleotides line up with TRBD1. The trim removed 2 bases at V and 8 bases at J, leaving 8 bases unmatched. The CDR3 loop spans 14 amino acids. Looked up from germline, CDR1 is KGHSH and CDR2 is LQKENI. This CDR3 is CASSPTGVVGGYTF. For the CDR3, the DNA is TGTGCCAGCTCACCAACAGGGGTAGTAGGGGGCTACACCTTC.

The chain recombines TRBV7-9 with TRBJ2-2; D is undetermined. The CDR3 length is 13 residues. V gave up 3 bases and J gave up 6 bases, with 8 bases separating them. The germline gives CDR1 SEHNR, CDR2 FQNEAQ (reference sequence). CDR3 loop: CASSLGRSGELFF. CDR3 nucleotide sequence: TGTGCCAGCAGCTTGGGAAGGTCCGGGGAGCTGTTTTTT. The whole variable domain, filled in from reference TRBV7-9 and TRBJ2-2, reads DTGVSQNPRHKITKRGQNVTFRCDPISEHNRLYWYRQTLGQGPEFLTYFQNEAQLEKSRLLSDRFSAERPKGSFSTLEIQRTEQGDSAMYLCASSLGRSGELFFGEGSRLTVL.

This clone was observed a handful of times. CDR3: CASSPLRTAASYNEQFF. CDR3 sequence (DNA): TGCGCCAGCAGCCCGTTGAGGACCGCGGCATCCTACAATGAGCAGTTCTTC. The chain carries TRBV5-1 and TRBJ2-1; D unresolved. CDR3 length: 17 amino acids. V gave up 4 bases and J gave up 1 base, with 18 bases separating them. CDR1 is SGHRS, CDR2 YFSETQ, per germline.

The chain uses TRBV9 and TRBJ2-7; 14 bases are a match to TRBD2. The CDR3 runs to 19 residues. V gave up 3 bases and J gave up 6 bases; unmatched junction bases: 17. Looked up from germline, CDR1 is SGDLS and CDR2 is YYNGEE. The CDR3 sequence is CASSASHGLAGGRGSEQYF. The DNA of the CDR3 is TGTGCCAGCAGCGCGTCTCATGGACTAGCGGGAGGACGGGGTAGCGAGCAGTACTTC.

This clone has more than one count but fewer than ten. This chain uses TRBV5-4 with TRBJ2-5; D is ambiguous. This CDR3 comprises 12 residues. The V and J ends lost 1 base and 5 bases respectively, with 6 bases between them. Germline CDR1 SGHNT, CDR2 YYREEE (reference sequence). CDR3 region: CASSLNRETQYF. CDR3 sequence (DNA): TGTGCCAGCAGCTTGAATCGGGAGACCCAGTACTTC.

This clone has only a few counts. This chain connects TRBV7-2 to TRBJ2-1; 10 positions match TRBD1. V shed 5 bases and J 7 bases; nucleotides not matched to a gene: 8. This CDR3 region has 15 residues. Germline V gene sequence: CDR1 SGHTA, CDR2 FQGNSA. CDR3 in DNA: TGTGCCAGCAGCCCACGACAGGGGGCGAATAATGAGCAGTTCTTC. Translation gives CASSPRQGANNEQFF. Full variable domain (rest looked up from reference TRBV7-2 and TRBJ2-1): GAGVSQSPSNKVTEKGKDVELRCDPISGHTALYWYRQSLGQGLEFLIYFQGNSAPDKSGLPSDRFSAERTGGSVSTLTIQRTQQEDSAVYLCASSPRQGANNEQFFGPGTRLTVL.

The chain has TRBV13 and TRBJ2-3; D is undetermined. This CDR3 comprises 13 residues. V lost 2 bases to trimming and J lost 3 bases, with 6 bases between them. In germline, CDR1 is PRHDT, CDR2 FYEKMQ (reference sequence). CDR3 DNA sequence: TGTGCCAGCAGCTTACCTGGGACAGATACGCAGTATTTT. Translated: CASSLPGTDTQYF.

This clone turned up a few times. The genes are TRBV19 and TRBJ1-5; 8 nucleotides agree with TRBD1. CDR1 is LNHDA and CDR2 is SQIVND in the germline V gene (reference sequence). The J segment lost 7 bases and the V segment lost 4 bases, leaving 9 bases of the junction unmatched. CDR3 length: 15 amino acids. Here the CDR3 reads CASSTAQGVGQPQHF. CDR3 bases: TGTGCCAGTAGTACGGCACAGGGGGTTGGACAGCCCCAGCATTTT. The full variable domain, its missing parts supplied by reference TRBV19 and TRBJ1-5, is DGGITQSPKYLFRKEGQNVTLSCEQNLNHDAMYWYRQDPGQGLRLIYYSQIVNDFQKGDIAEGYSVSREKKESFPLTVTSAQKNPTAFYLCASSTAQGVGQPQHFGDGTRLSIL.

This rearrangement joins TRBV6-6 to TRBJ2-2; TRBD1 agrees at 9 bases. After removal of 6 bases from V and 5 bases from J, the junction contained 7 bases not matched to a gene. The CDR3 consists of 15 residues. CDR1 is MNHNY, CDR2 SVGAGI, per germline (reference sequence). CDR3 region: CASSLGQGGTGELFF. The CDR3 region has the DNA TGTGCCAGCAGCTTGGGACAGGGTGGAACCGGGGAGCTGTTTTTT.

V gene TRBV10-3 combines with J gene TRBJ1-3; D is possibly TRBD1 (6 bases). This CDR3 contains 15 residues. The germline V and J ends were trimmed by 6 bases and 0 bases, with 12 bases remaining between them. The germline CDR1 and CDR2 sequences are ENHRY and SYGVKD. The CDR3 spells CAISETGYSGNTIYF. The DNA for the CDR3 is TGTGCCATCAGCGAGACAGGCTACTCTGGAAACACCATATATTTT.

As DNA, the CDR3 is TGTGCCAGCAGCTTGGGACAGGGAACCTACGAGCAGTACTTC. Protein product: CASSLGQGTYEQYF. V is TRBV11-1 and J is TRBJ2-7; 9 bases are a match to TRBD1. With V trimmed by 3 bases and J by 2 bases, 2 bases remained unmatched. CDR1 and CDR2 (germline): SGHAT, FQDESV (reference sequence). The CDR3 loop spans 14 amino acids.

There are many counts of this clone. The chain employs TRBV14 and TRBJ2-6; D gene ambiguous. Between the trimmed V and J ends, which lost 4 bases and 4 bases, there was a span of 2 bases. The CDR3 length is 12 residues. Germline V gene data show CDR1 as SGHDN and CDR2 as FVKESK. CDR3 loop: CASSRGANVLTF. CDR3 DNA sequence: TGTGCCAGCAGCCGAGGGGCCAACGTCCTGACTTTC.